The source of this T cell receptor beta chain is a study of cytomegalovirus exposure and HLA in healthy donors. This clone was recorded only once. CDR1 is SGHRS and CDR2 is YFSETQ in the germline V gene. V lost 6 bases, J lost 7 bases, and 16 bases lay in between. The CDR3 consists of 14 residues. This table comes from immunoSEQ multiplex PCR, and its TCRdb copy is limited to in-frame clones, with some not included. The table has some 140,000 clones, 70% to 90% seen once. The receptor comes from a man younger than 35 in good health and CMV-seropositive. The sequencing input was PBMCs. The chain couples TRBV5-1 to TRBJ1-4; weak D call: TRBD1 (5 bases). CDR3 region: CASNEGQGGEKLFF. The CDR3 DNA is TGCGCCAGCAACGAAGGGCAGGGAGGTGAAAAACTGTTTTTT.